This T cell receptor beta chain was found in a study of cytomegalovirus exposure and HLA in healthy donors. Amplification used 60 Vbeta primers and 13 Jbeta primers. The method was immunoSEQ multiplex PCR; TCRdb's version includes in-frame clones alone and lacks a portion of them. The sample comprises roughly 120,000 clones, 82% of which are singletons, and just under 2.5% rests with the top ten. Sequenced material: PBMCs. The sequence was collected from a woman between 18 and 29 years old in good health and CMV-seronegative.

The CDR3 spells CASRLQGAKNSPLHF. The DNA of the CDR3 is TGTGCCAGCAGGCTTCAGGGGGCCAAAAATTCACCCCTCCACTTT. The V gene is TRBV28, the J gene TRBJ1-6; TRBD1 aligns across 8 bases. Trimming at V came to 6 bases and at J to 7 bases, leaving 8 bases not matched to a gene. CDR1 is MDHEN and CDR2 is SYDVKM in the germline V gene. CDR3 length: 15 residues.